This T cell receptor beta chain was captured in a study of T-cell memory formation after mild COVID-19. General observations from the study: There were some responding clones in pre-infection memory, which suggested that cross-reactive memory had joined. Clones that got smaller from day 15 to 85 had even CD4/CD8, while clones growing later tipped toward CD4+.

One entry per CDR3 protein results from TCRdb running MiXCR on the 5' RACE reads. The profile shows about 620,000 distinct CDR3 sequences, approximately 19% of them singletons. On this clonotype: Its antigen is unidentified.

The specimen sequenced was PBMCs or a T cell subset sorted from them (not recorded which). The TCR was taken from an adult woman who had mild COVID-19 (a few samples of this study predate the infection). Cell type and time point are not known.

The CDR3 DNA reads TGTGCCAGCAGTTTATGGGGGGCGCGAAATGAGCAGTTCTTC. Its protein is CASSLWGARNEQFF. V is TRBV12-3 or TRBV12-4 and J is TRBJ2-1; D assignment may be TRBD1 or TRBD2 (6 bases each). V was pared by 2 bases and J by 7 bases, with 12 bases between. This CDR3 contains 14 residues.